These 7 T cell receptor beta chains originate from one sample sequenced in a study of T cell changes during pregnancy in multiple sclerosis. Using immunoSEQ multiplex PCR, the repertoire was profiled, and TCRdb retains in-frame clones only, with some absent. The sample has 60,000 to 65,000 clones; roughly 92% are singletons. Material: peripheral blood, obtained in the second trimester of pregnancy. The receptors derive from a female donor with multiple sclerosis, enrolled in a pregnancy study.

The J gene is TRBJ2-1, the V gene TRBV4-2; a possible D gene is TRBD2 (6 bases). There are 16 residues in the CDR3. Trimming took 3 bases from V and 1 from J, leaving 13 bases between them. Germline V gives CDR1 LGHNA, CDR2 YNFKEQ. The CDR3 DNA reads as TGTGCCAGCAGCCAGAGATCCGGGACTTCCTACAATGAGCAGTTCTTC. Translating gives CASSQRSGTSYNEQFF.

The chain uses TRBV6-6 and TRBJ2-4; 8 bases align to TRBD1. CDR3 length: 14 residues. Germline V gene sequence: CDR1 MNHNY, CDR2 SVGAGI (reference sequence). V dropped 6 bases and J dropped 7; count of bases not matched to a gene: 8. CDR3 residues: CASRSTGVGNIQYF. The CDR3 DNA is TGTGCCAGCAGATCGACAGGGGTAGGGAACATTCAGTACTTC.

CDR3 in DNA: TGTGCCAGCTCACCAATAGAGGGAGGGTACTACGAGCAGTACTTC. Its translation is CASSPIEGGYYEQYF. The genes are TRBV18 and TRBJ2-7; 7 nucleotides align to TRBD2. With 2 bases clipped from V and 3 bases from J, the junction kept 7 bases outside the gene matches. There are 15 residues in the CDR3. Germline V CDR1 and CDR2: KGHSH, LQKENI.

The chain has TRBV11-3 and TRBJ2-1; 10 nucleotides line up with TRBD2. V was pared by 6 bases and J by 4 bases, with 6 bases of the junction left unmatched. The CDR3 sequence is 15 residues long. The germline V gene encodes CDR1 SGHNT and CDR2 YENEEA. CDR3 DNA sequence: TGTGCCAGCAGTCCTTCTAGCGGGAGATACAATGAGCAGTTCTTC. Protein: CASSPSSGRYNEQFF.

CDR3 DNA sequence: TGTGCCAGCAGTTTTGGGGGGAGTTTAGTATCCTACGAGCAGTACTTC. This gives the protein CASSFGGSLVSYEQYF. The gene calls are TRBV28 and TRBJ2-7, with a tentative D call TRBD2 (6 bases). The CDR3 is made up of 16 amino acids. Germline V gene lookup returns CDR1 MDHEN and CDR2 SYDVKM. The V gene lost 3 bases and the J gene lost 1 base, with 16 bases spanning the gap.

The CDR3: CASSRGLAGVRSLGEQYF. For the CDR3, the DNA is TGTGCCAGCAGTAGGGGACTAGCGGGAGTAAGGTCATTGGGCGAGCAGTACTTC. The chain recombines TRBV28 with TRBJ2-7; 14 bases are shared with TRBD2. Per the germline V gene, CDR1 is MDHEN and CDR2 is SYDVKM. The ends lost 5 bases at V and 6 bases at J; junction bases unmatched: 15. This CDR3 is built from 18 residues.

The chain recombines TRBV6-4 with TRBJ2-1; 8 positions agree with TRBD1. J gave up 6 bases and V 5 bases, and 6 bases lay outside the gene matches. CDR3 length: 14 amino acids. Germline-derived CDR1 and CDR2 are MRHNA and SNTAGT. Here the CDR3 DNA reads TGTGCCAGCAGTTTCAGCGGACAGGGCAATGAGCAGTTCTTC. Protein: CASSFSGQGNEQFF.